These 11 T cell receptor beta chains share one sample of origin, sequenced in a study of Graves' ophthalmopathy and Graves' hyperthyroidism. CDR3 regions of TCR beta were amplified from RNA transcripts. Investigators did first-round RT-PCR with HTBI primers, then second-round multiplex PCR. TCRdb reprocessed the multiplex PCR reads via MiXCR and lists one record per CDR3 protein. The repertoire holds about 740,000 distinct CDR3 sequences, with 40% as singletons. Sample: peripheral blood. All receptors derive from an adult man with Graves' ophthalmopathy.

The chain combines TRBV29-1 with TRBJ2-2; the match to TRBD1 covers 9 bases. Germline V lookup: CDR1 SQVTM, CDR2 ANQGSEA. Losses at the gene ends were 7 bases for V and 7 bases for J; bases not matched to a gene: 7. The CDR3 totals 13 residues. The CDR3 loop reads CSAGQGRVGELFF. The CDR3 coding sequence is TGCAGCGCTGGACAGGGGAGGGTCGGGGAGCTGTTTTTT.

This chain joins TRBV29-1 and TRBJ2-1; D unclear. The end of the DNA is better explained by TRBJ2-7, so the J call may be wrong. The CDR3 spans 11 residues. In germline, CDR1 is SQVTM, CDR2 ANQGSEA. The CDR3 nucleotides are TGCAGCGTTGAAGTTAACAATGAGCAGTACTTC. It encodes CSVEVNNEQYF.

This chain joins TRBV4-2 and TRBJ1-1; weak D call: TRBD1 (6 bases). The CDR3 loop spans 16 amino acids. The ends were cut back, 1 base at V and 0 bases at J, with 12 bases in the middle. Looked up from germline, CDR1 is LGHNA and CDR2 is YNFKEQ. CDR3 loop: CASSQGLQGMNTEAFF. CDR3 in DNA: TGTGCCAGCAGCCAAGGTCTACAGGGTATGAACACTGAAGCTTTCTTT.

This clonotype was counted only a few times. The J gene is TRBJ1-1, the V gene TRBV10-3; tentative D call: TRBD1 (6 bases). The CDR3 runs to 12 residues. The V end was cut by 10 bases, the J end by 7 bases, with 16 bases between. Germline V gives CDR1 ENHRY, CDR2 SYGVKD. The CDR3 region is CASFTGYDEAFF. CDR3 bases: TGTGCCAGCTTCACAGGGTATGATGAAGCTTTCTTT.

This clonotype was picked up a small number of times. In DNA form, the CDR3 reads TGTGCCAGCAGCTTGTACGGGGCACAGAACACTGAAGCTTTCTTT. It is translated as CASSLYGAQNTEAFF. This rearrangement joins TRBV5-5 to TRBJ1-1, with D maybe TRBD1 (5 bases). This CDR3 is 15 amino acids long. Germline assignment: CDR1 SGHKS and CDR2 YYEKEE (reference sequence). V lost 1 base to trimming and J lost 1 base, with 11 bases between them.

This clonotype was detected ten times or more. The chain uses TRBV20-1 and TRBJ1-2; unclear D gene. With 5 bases removed from V and 7 bases from J, the gap between germline ends came to 11 bases. The length of the CDR3 is 11 residues. Germline loops: CDR1 DFQATT, CDR2 SNEGSKA (reference sequence). The CDR3, as DNA: TGCAGTGCTCGCATGGCTCTTGGCTACACCTTC. This codes for CSARMALGYTF.

The chain joins TRBV4-2 to TRBJ1-3; a possible D gene is TRBD1 (6 bases). Germline assignment: CDR1 LGHNA and CDR2 YNFKEQ. The CDR3 spans 14 residues. V lost 0 bases to trimming and J lost 4 bases, with 7 bases between them. CDR3 amino acids: CASSQDTGGNTIYF. The CDR3 DNA reads TGTGCCAGCAGCCAAGATACAGGGGGAAACACCATATATTTT.

In the case of this clonotype: The CDR3 carries no conserved terminal phenylalanine or tryptophan, so it likely arises from a read error. The chain employs TRBV14 and TRBJ1-1; weak D call: TRBD1 (5 bases). Germline CDR1 is SGHDN and CDR2 is FVKESK. Trimming pared 0 bases from V and 1 base from J, leaving 12 bases between. The CDR3 runs to 16 residues. The CDR3 region is CASSQEGGSSNTEAFS. The CDR3, as DNA: TGTGCCAGCAGCCAAGAGGGGGGGAGCTCGAACACTGAAGCTTTCTCT.

The chain joins TRBV9 to TRBJ1-1; no definite D call. From germline, CDR1 is SGDLS and CDR2 YYNGEE. The CDR3 totals 13 residues. Trimming removed 0 bases at V and 5 bases at J, with 8 bases between. The CDR3 DNA reads as TGTGCCAGCAGCGTAGGTAGGTGGACTGAAGCTTTCTTT. This translates into CASSVGRWTEAFF. The entire variable domain, with the rest obtained from reference TRBV9 and TRBJ1-1, is as follows: DSGVTQTPKHLITATGQRVTLRCSPRSGDLSVYWYQQSLDQGLQFLIQYYNGEERAKGNILERFSAQQFPDLHSELNLSSLELGDSALYFCASSVGRWTEAFFGQGTRLTVV.

CDR3 protein: CASSQDAGGGSYEQYF. In DNA form, the CDR3 reads TGTGCCAGCAGCCAAGATGCGGGAGGGGGATCCTACGAGCAGTACTTC. J is TRBJ2-7 and V is TRBV7-2; TRBD2 agrees at 9 bases. V lost 5 bases and J lost 1; bases outside the gene matches: 9. CDR1 is SGHTA and CDR2 is FQGNSA in the germline V gene. The CDR3 has 16 residues.

The rearrangement links TRBV6-1 to TRBJ1-2; D possibly corresponds to TRBD1 (5 bases). The CDR3 is 12 amino acids. The germline V gene encodes CDR1 MNHNS and CDR2 SASEGT. The ends were cut back, 5 bases at V and 10 bases at J, with 14 bases in the middle. This chain's CDR3 is CASSLFGGIYTF. As DNA, the CDR3 is TGTGCCAGCAGTTTATTTGGGGGTATCTACACCTTC.